This TCR beta chain was sequenced in a study of T cells expressing NK-cell markers. Regarding the study as a whole: About six of the donors carried dominant NKG2C+ clonotypes that took up about 1.0-7.0% of their CD8+ T cells.

Germline-derived CDR1 and CDR2 are LNHDA and SQIVND (reference sequence). This CDR3 has 18 amino acids. After re-calling the 5' RACE reads, TCRdb lists one entry per CDR3 protein, DNA absent. Seen in this sample are about 380,000 distinct CDR3 sequences; the ten most common clones hold around 5.2%. A remark on this clonotype: No antigen is known for it.

The sequenced sample was blood T cells: a sorted CD56 or NKG2C T cell subset, CD4+ or CD8+ T cells, or bulk PBMC T cells (not recorded which). This sequence originates from a man between 18 and 69 years old in good health. The gene calls are TRBV19 and TRBJ2-6. The CDR3 sequence: CASSKYDLTISGANVLTF.